This entry lists 22 T cell receptor beta chains sequenced from one sample in a study of blood T cell repertoires in COVID-19. Assay used: immunoSEQ multiplex PCR; TCRdb lists only in-frame clones, some missing. This sample has about 250,000 clones, with about 85% found just once. The sample consisted of peripheral blood. Source of these receptors: a man between 18 and 35 years old with active or convalescent COVID-19.

The chain has TRBV11-3 and TRBJ2-7; 9 bases fit TRBD1. The CDR3 is 13 amino acids. After removal of 10 bases from V and 5 bases from J, the junction contained 9 bases not matched to a gene. Germline assignment: CDR1 SGHNT and CDR2 YENEEA. CDR3 loop: CANKDRGAHEQYF. The CDR3 coding sequence is TGTGCCAACAAGGACAGGGGAGCCCACGAGCAGTACTTC.

This chain uses TRBV6-2 or TRBV6-3 with TRBJ1-2; D possibly corresponds to TRBD1 (5 bases). The CDR3 runs to 14 residues. V shed 5 bases and J shed 4 bases, with 14 bases lying between them. Per the germline V gene, CDR1 is MNHEY and CDR2 is SVGEGT. CDR3 protein: CASSADWGPYGYTF. CDR3 coding DNA: TGTGCCAGCAGTGCCGACTGGGGCCCCTATGGCTACACCTTC.

The CDR3 reads CASSPLGDRVRGYTF. The CDR3, as DNA: TGTGCCAGCTCACCACTTGGTGACCGAGTGAGGGGCTACACCTTC. The rearrangement uses TRBV18 and TRBJ1-2; D gene ambiguous. CDR3 length: 15 amino acids. From germline, CDR1 is KGHSH and CDR2 LQKENI. V lost 1 base and J lost 8, with 17 bases in between.

The CDR3 nucleotides are TGCGCCAGCAGCGCCGGACAGGCAGCTAACTATGGCTACACCTTC. It is translated as CASSAGQAANYGYTF. V and J are TRBV5-1 and TRBJ1-2, with 7 bases that match TRBD1. Germline lookup yields CDR1 SGHRS and CDR2 YFSETQ. The CDR3 has 15 amino acids. J gave up 0 bases and V 4 bases, and 6 bases lay outside the gene matches.

The chain recombines TRBV10-3 with TRBJ1-6; TRBD1 matches at 9 bases. Germline CDR1 reads ENHRY; CDR2 reads SYGVKD. Germline trimming cut 0 bases from V and 6 bases from J; bases unmatched to any gene: 3. CDR3 length: 16 residues. The CDR3 region is CAISESQGQGNSPLHF. The DNA for the CDR3 is TGTGCCATCAGTGAGTCGCAGGGACAGGGTAATTCACCCCTCCACTTT.

The rearrangement links TRBV6-2 or TRBV6-3 to TRBJ1-4, with 7 positions matching TRBD1. V lost 5 bases, J lost 8 bases, and 14 bases stayed unmatched. The CDR3 covers 16 residues. The germline CDR1 and CDR2 sequences are MNHEY and SVGEGT. CDR3 sequence reads: CASSTHKIPGQEKLFF. CDR3 DNA sequence: TGTGCCAGCAGTACACACAAGATACCGGGACAGGAAAAACTGTTTTTT.

V is TRBV4-2 and J is TRBJ2-6, with unresolved D. This CDR3 contains 16 residues. Trimming shortened V by 0 bases and J by 0 bases, and 6 bases separated the two germline ends. The germline gives CDR1 LGHNA, CDR2 YNFKEQ. The DNA of the CDR3 is TGTGCCAGCAGCCAAGACATTAGCTCTGGGGCCAACGTCCTGACTTTC. Translating gives CASSQDISSGANVLTF.

The rearrangement uses TRBV7-9 and TRBJ2-5; D is perhaps TRBD1 (6 bases). Germline-derived CDR1 and CDR2 are SEHNR and FQNEAQ (reference sequence). This CDR3 is built from 17 residues. Trimming removed 4 bases from V and 5 bases from J, with 23 bases in between. CDR3 region: CASSSNPQGPPVETQYF. The CDR3 bases are TGTGCCAGCAGCTCCAACCCCCAGGGGCCTCCGGTGGAGACCCAGTACTTC. Using reference TRBV7-9 and TRBJ2-5 for the parts outside the CDR3, the full variable domain is DTGVSQNPRHKITKRGQNVTFRCDPISEHNRLYWYRQTLGQGPEFLTYFQNEAQLEKSRLLSDRFSAERPKGSFSTLEIQRTEQGDSAMYLCASSSNPQGPPVETQYFGPGTRLLVL.

There are a few counts of this clone. The chain links TRBV18 to TRBJ1-1; 7 bases align to TRBD1. The CDR3 length is 16 residues. V lost 0 bases, J lost 5 bases, and 9 bases stayed unmatched. The germline V gene has CDR1 KGHSH and CDR2 LQKENI. The CDR3 nucleotides read TGTGCCAGCTCACCACCGTCCCCAGGGGGATGGACTGAAGCTTTCTTT. Translated, it gives CASSPPSPGGWTEAFF. Full variable domain (missing parts from reference TRBV18 and TRBJ1-1): NAGVMQNPRHLVRRRGQEARLRCSPMKGHSHVYWYRQLPEEGLKFMVYLQKENIIDESGMPKERFSAEFPKEGPSILRIQQVVRGDSAAYFCASSPPSPGGWTEAFFGQGTRLTVV.

The rearrangement joins TRBV29-1 to TRBJ1-2; 12 positions match TRBD1. The V segment lost 6 bases and the J segment 4 bases; nucleotides outside the gene matches: 9. This CDR3 spans 15 amino acids. CDR1 and CDR2 from the germline V gene are SQVTM and ANQGSEA. CDR3 protein: CSVSGTGGASYGYTF. CDR3 DNA sequence: TGCAGCGTGTCCGGGACAGGGGGCGCGTCCTATGGCTACACCTTC.

The chain links TRBV30 to TRBJ1-2; a possible D gene is TRBD1 (6 bases). Germline CDR1 is GTSNPN and CDR2 is SVGIG (reference sequence). V lost 0 bases, J lost 7 bases, and 15 bases lay in between. The CDR3 extends over 14 amino acids. CDR3 region: CAWSVPGGLRGYTF. The CDR3 DNA follows: TGTGCCTGGAGTGTACCCGGGGGGCTCCGTGGCTACACCTTC.

The chain recombines TRBV6-1 with TRBJ1-2; 10 bases map to TRBD1. Unmatched junction bases numbered 9, after V lost 1 base and J lost 4 bases. Per the germline V gene, CDR1 is MNHNS and CDR2 is SASEGT. This CDR3 contains 17 residues. CDR3 residues: CASSEGQGAKGTYGYTF. In DNA form, the CDR3 reads TGTGCCAGCAGTGAAGGACAGGGGGCGAAGGGTACCTATGGCTACACCTTC.

The V gene is TRBV7-6, the J gene TRBJ2-2, with TRBD1 matching over 9 bases. Germline CDR1 is SGHVS and CDR2 is FNYEAQ. J was trimmed by 5 bases and V by 3 bases; bases with no gene match: 10. The CDR3 has 17 residues. The CDR3 loop reads CASSLDTGGIRTGELFF. CDR3 sequence (DNA): TGTGCCAGCAGCTTGGATACAGGGGGCATTAGGACCGGGGAGCTGTTTTTT.

The chain carries TRBV5-5 and TRBJ1-2; no firm D call. CDR3 length equals 13 residues. Looked up from germline, CDR1 is SGHKS and CDR2 is YYEKEE (reference sequence). V lost 4 bases and J 0 bases, leaving 7 bases between the germline ends. For the CDR3, the DNA is TGTGCCAGCAGCCAGATCTCTAACTATGGCTACACCTTC. It codes for CASSQISNYGYTF.

This clone appeared once. The CDR3 sequence is CATGDRFNQPQHF. CDR3 bases: TGTGCCACCGGGGACAGGTTCAATCAGCCCCAGCATTTT. J is TRBJ1-5 and V is TRBV24-1; TRBD1 agrees at 8 bases. The CDR3 has 13 residues. Germline V lookup: CDR1 KGHDR, CDR2 SFDVKD. Trimming took 9 bases from V and 3 from J; bases not matched to a gene: 3.

In the case of this clone: Other DNA sequences in this specimen translate into the identical CDR3. The chain carries TRBV7-2 and TRBJ2-3; 14 bases fit TRBD2. Per the germline V gene, CDR1 is SGHTA and CDR2 is FQGNSA. CDR3 length: 15 amino acids. The V segment lost 5 bases and the J segment 5 bases; nucleotides outside the gene matches: 3. The CDR3 DNA reads TGTGCCAGCAGCCGGGGACTAGCGGGAGTAGATACGCAGTATTTT. The encoded protein is CASSRGLAGVDTQYF.

The chain is built from TRBV4-3 and TRBJ2-1; D perhaps matches TRBD2 (7 bases). Germline V gene sequence: CDR1 LGHNA, CDR2 YSLEER. This CDR3 contains 16 residues. V lost 0 bases and J lost 4, with 13 bases in between. CDR3 amino acids: CASSQESGGPYNEQFF. DNA of the CDR3: TGCGCCAGCAGCCAAGAGTCCGGGGGGCCATACAATGAGCAGTTCTTC.

The CDR3 nucleotides read TGTGCCAGCAGTTTTAGGTCAGGACTAGCCTACAATGAGCAGTTCTTC. This sequence encodes CASSFRSGLAYNEQFF. The rearrangement joins TRBV27 to TRBJ2-1; 7 nucleotides line up with TRBD2. The CDR3 extends over 16 amino acids. J gave up 2 bases and V 3 bases, and 7 bases lay outside the gene matches. Germline V gene sequence: CDR1 MNHEY, CDR2 SMNVEV (reference sequence).

CDR3 in amino acids: CASSRSQGSCTF. For the CDR3, the DNA is TGTGCCAGCAGCCGTTCCCAGGGCTCCTGCACCTTC. The chain recombines TRBV7-9 with TRBJ1-2; the D gene is possibly TRBD1 (5 bases). The CDR3 spans 12 residues. Germline V gene lookup returns CDR1 SEHNR and CDR2 FQNEAQ (reference sequence). V lost 5 bases, J lost 13 bases, and 17 bases lay in between.

This chain links TRBV29-1 with TRBJ1-5; D gene ambiguous. This CDR3 comprises 12 residues. CDR1 is SQVTM and CDR2 is ANQGSEA in the germline V gene. Trimming stripped 2 bases from V and 2 bases from J, with 4 bases between. The CDR3 region is CSVESGNQPQHF. As DNA, the CDR3 is TGCAGCGTTGAATCAGGCAATCAGCCCCAGCATTTT.

This clone was picked up a small number of times. The chain recombines TRBV7-9 with TRBJ1-2; the D gene is possibly TRBD1 (5 bases). The CDR3 sequence is 13 residues long. Trimming pared 3 bases from V and 4 bases from J, leaving 9 bases between. Per the germline V gene, CDR1 is SEHNR and CDR2 is FQNEAQ (reference sequence). The CDR3 is CASSFFDSYGYTF. CDR3 nucleotide sequence: TGTGCCAGCAGCTTCTTTGACAGCTATGGCTACACCTTC.

The chain couples TRBV14 to TRBJ2-5, with D perhaps TRBD1 (6 bases). V dropped 0 bases and J dropped 5 bases, with 16 bases sitting between them. This CDR3 has 16 amino acids. Germline loops: CDR1 SGHDN, CDR2 FVKESK. The CDR3 sequence: CASSQDLQGMWETQYF. For the CDR3, the DNA is TGTGCCAGCAGCCAAGATTTACAGGGAATGTGGGAGACCCAGTACTTC.